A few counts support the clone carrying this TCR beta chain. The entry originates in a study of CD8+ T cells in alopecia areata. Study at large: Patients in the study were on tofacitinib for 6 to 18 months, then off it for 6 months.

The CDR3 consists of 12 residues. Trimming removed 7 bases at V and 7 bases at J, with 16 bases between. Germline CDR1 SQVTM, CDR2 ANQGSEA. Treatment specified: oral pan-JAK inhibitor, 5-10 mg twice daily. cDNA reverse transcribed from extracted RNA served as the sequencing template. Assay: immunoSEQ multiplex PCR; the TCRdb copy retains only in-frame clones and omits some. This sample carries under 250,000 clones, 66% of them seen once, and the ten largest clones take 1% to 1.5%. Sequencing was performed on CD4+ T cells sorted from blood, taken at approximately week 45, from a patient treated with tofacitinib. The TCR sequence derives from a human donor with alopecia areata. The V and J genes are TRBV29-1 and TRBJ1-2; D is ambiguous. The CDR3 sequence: CSAMRGLSGYTF. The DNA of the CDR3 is TGCAGCGCGATGCGGGGTCTGAGTGGCTACACCTTC.